These 30 T cell receptor beta chains were sequenced from one sample in a study of blood T cell repertoires in COVID-19. Using immunoSEQ multiplex PCR, the repertoire was profiled, and TCRdb retains in-frame clones only, with some absent. In the table there are approximately 260,000 clones, about 87% of which are singletons. Input material: peripheral blood. Source of these receptors: a human donor in a cohort sampled during active COVID-19.

The rearrangement joins TRBV18 to TRBJ2-7; 7 bases fit TRBD2. The length of the CDR3 is 15 residues. Trimming cost V 3 bases and J 0 bases; bases outside gene matches: 5. In germline, CDR1 is KGHSH, CDR2 LQKENI. CDR3 protein: CASSPLSGDSYEQYF. CDR3 sequence (DNA): TGTGCCAGCTCACCGCTGAGCGGGGACTCCTACGAGCAGTACTTC.

This chain links TRBV5-1 with TRBJ2-1; 9 nucleotides match TRBD1. Germline V gives CDR1 SGHRS, CDR2 YFSETQ. V was clipped by 6 bases and J by 9 bases; unmatched bases: 10. This CDR3 contains 14 residues. CDR3 nucleotides: TGCGCCAGCACCGGGACAGGGATCTTAGGTGAGCAGTTCTTC. This translates into CASTGTGILGEQFF.

This rearrangement joins TRBV11-2 to TRBJ2-7; D possibly corresponds to TRBD2 (5 bases). The germline CDR1 and CDR2 sequences are SGHAT and FQNNGV. The CDR3 spans 13 residues. V was clipped by 5 bases and J by 3 bases, with 11 bases between them. The chain's CDR3 is CASSRVTSYEQYF. The CDR3 DNA reads as TGTGCCAGCAGCCGAGTAACTAGCTACGAGCAGTACTTC.

The chain recombines TRBV28 with TRBJ1-6; D perhaps matches TRBD1 (5 bases). Germline V lookup: CDR1 MDHEN, CDR2 SYDVKM. This CDR3 region has 16 residues. Trimming shortened V by 7 bases and J by 5 bases, and 18 bases separated the two germline ends. CDR3 nucleotide sequence: TGTGCCAGCATCCCTTTGTCAGGGATGGATAATTCACCCCTCCACTTT. Protein sequence: CASIPLSGMDNSPLHF.

The chain couples TRBV5-1 to TRBJ2-3, with D maybe TRBD2 (6 bases). This CDR3 is 16 amino acids long. Trimming removed 0 bases from V and 6 bases from J, with 17 bases in between. The germline V gene has CDR1 SGHRS and CDR2 YFSETQ. CDR3 residues: CASSLGELAGSDTQYF. CDR3 coding DNA: TGCGCCAGCAGCTTGGGGGAACTAGCAGGATCGGATACGCAGTATTTT.

The genes are TRBV6-5 and TRBJ1-6; 8 bases map to TRBD1. This CDR3 contains 14 residues. Germline CDR1 MNHEY, CDR2 SVGAGI. J was trimmed by 7 bases and V by 5 bases; bases with no gene match: 4. CDR3 in DNA: TGTGCCAGCAGTATCCGGGACAGGAATTCACCCCTCCACTTT. Translated: CASSIRDRNSPLHF.

This chain uses TRBV6-1 with TRBJ1-1; no clear D. The V and J ends lost 3 bases and 11 bases respectively, with 10 bases between them. This CDR3 has 11 residues. Germline CDR1 is MNHNS and CDR2 is SASEGT. CDR3 sequence reads: CASSDPWEAFF. The CDR3 DNA reads TGTGCCAGCAGTGACCCCTGGGAGGCTTTCTTT.

This rearrangement joins TRBV4-2 to TRBJ2-1, with 7 nucleotides matching TRBD2. After removal of 0 bases from V and 1 base from J, the junction contained 6 bases not matched to a gene. CDR1 LGHNA and CDR2 YNFKEQ come from the germline V gene. This CDR3 spans 17 amino acids. This CDR3 is CASSQEIGRSSYNEQFF. The CDR3, as DNA: TGTGCCAGCAGCCAAGAGATCGGGAGGTCTTCCTACAATGAGCAGTTCTTC.

This chain joins TRBV29-1 and TRBJ2-3; TRBD2 matches at 8 bases. V lost 8 bases to trimming and J lost 1 base; unmatched junction nucleotides: 5. The CDR3 is made up of 13 amino acids. Germline V gene sequence: CDR1 SQVTM, CDR2 ANQGSEA. CDR3 residues: CSSQTSGTDTQYF. CDR3 DNA sequence: TGCAGCTCCCAGACTAGCGGCACAGATACGCAGTATTTT.

The chain combines TRBV18 with TRBJ1-5, with D perhaps matching TRBD1 (5 bases). The CDR3 runs 15 residues. Between the trimmed V and J ends, which lost 7 bases and 1 base, there was a span of 14 bases. CDR1 and CDR2 from the germline V gene are KGHSH and LQKENI. CDR3 protein: CASLFTGGSNQPQHF. The CDR3 nucleotides are TGTGCCAGCTTATTCACCGGGGGGAGCAATCAGCCCCAGCATTTT.

CDR3 sequence reads: CASSQSGGHQPQHF. The CDR3 DNA follows: TGCGCCAGCAGTCAATCGGGGGGTCATCAGCCCCAGCATTTT. V gene TRBV23-1 combines with J gene TRBJ1-5, with D perhaps matching TRBD1 (5 bases). TRBV23-1 belongs to the ORF category, with a function that is uncertain. Trimming took off 0 bases at V and 5 bases at J, with 8 bases between the two ends. The CDR3 length is 14 residues.

The V call is TRBV11-3, the J call TRBJ2-5, with D maybe TRBD2 (7 bases). Germline assignment: CDR1 SGHNT and CDR2 YENEEA. This CDR3 is built from 17 residues. The germline V and J ends were trimmed by 1 base and 0 bases, with 15 bases remaining between them. The CDR3 DNA follows: TGTGCCAGCAGCTTAGGCGGGGCGGGGGCCTACCAAGAGACCCAGTACTTC. This encodes CASSLGGAGAYQETQYF.

The chain links TRBV28 to TRBJ1-6, with D maybe TRBD1 (6 bases). Looked up from germline, CDR1 is MDHEN and CDR2 is SYDVKM. CDR3 size: 12 residues. The CDR3 nucleotides are TGTATGACAGGCGCCAAAATTTCACCCCTCCACTTT. Translation: CMTGAKISPLHF.

The J gene is TRBJ1-1, the V gene TRBV5-1, with 7 bases lining up with TRBD1. The CDR3 is 14 amino acids. V dropped 7 bases and J dropped 2; count of bases not matched to a gene: 8. Germline-derived CDR1 and CDR2 are SGHRS and YFSETQ. CDR3 DNA: TGCGCCAGCTATAAGGACAGGACAAACACTGAAGCTTTCTTT. Its translation is CASYKDRTNTEAFF.

This chain connects TRBV9 to TRBJ2-3, with TRBD1 matching over 12 bases. Germline trimming cut 3 bases from V and 9 bases from J; bases unmatched to any gene: 14. CDR1 is SGDLS, CDR2 YYNGEE, per germline. The CDR3 covers 17 residues. CDR3 in amino acids: CASSATQPGQGARTQYF. The CDR3 DNA is TGTGCCAGCAGCGCAACTCAACCGGGACAGGGGGCTAGGACGCAGTATTTT.

A remark on this clone: This specimen includes other DNA sequences encoding the same CDR3. This rearrangement joins TRBV12-3 or TRBV12-4 to TRBJ1-1; 7 bases match TRBD1. This CDR3 is built from 13 residues. The V and J ends lost 2 bases and 3 bases, in that order; junction bases with no gene match: 0. CDR3 bases: TGTGCCAGCAGTTTAACAGGGGACACTGAAGCTTTCTTT. Protein product: CASSLTGDTEAFF.

The gene calls are TRBV5-1 and TRBJ1-4; 10 positions match TRBD1. Losses at the gene ends were 5 bases for V and 3 bases for J; bases not matched to a gene: 7. Germline V lookup: CDR1 SGHRS, CDR2 YFSETQ. The CDR3 has 16 amino acids. CDR3 protein: CASRRGQGGSNEKLFF. As DNA, the CDR3 is TGCGCCAGCAGGCGTGGACAGGGGGGCTCTAATGAAAAACTGTTTTTT.

The genes are TRBV18 and TRBJ1-2; D gene unclear. V was pared by 4 bases and J by 2 bases, with 14 bases between. This CDR3 region has 15 residues. The V gene's germline CDR1 is KGHSH and CDR2 LQKENI. CDR3 residues: CASSQTEEVNYGYTF. CDR3 nucleotide sequence: TGTGCCAGCTCACAAACCGAGGAAGTGAACTATGGCTACACCTTC.

This chain joins TRBV6-5 and TRBJ2-7, with TRBD1 identical over 9 bases. The ends lost 5 bases at V and 2 bases at J; junction bases unmatched: 4. There are 14 residues in the CDR3. The germline V gene has CDR1 MNHEY and CDR2 SVGAGI. The CDR3 is CASSPGTGPYEQYF. The CDR3 DNA reads as TGTGCCAGCAGTCCAGGGACAGGGCCCTACGAGCAGTACTTC.

The V call is TRBV19, the J call TRBJ1-2, with 10 bases identical to TRBD1. CDR1 and CDR2 (germline): LNHDA, SQIVND (reference sequence). The CDR3 runs to 17 residues. The J segment lost 5 bases and the V segment lost 8 bases, leaving 17 bases of the junction unmatched. DNA for the CDR3: TGTGCCAGTGGACAGGGGGATATTCCACCGTTTCTTTATGGCTACACCTTC. Residues: CASGQGDIPPFLYGYTF. Using reference TRBV19 and TRBJ1-2 for the parts outside the CDR3, the full variable domain is DGGITQSPKYLFRKEGQNVTLSCEQNLNHDAMYWYRQDPGQGLRLIYYSQIVNDFQKGDIAEGYSVSREKKESFPLTVTSAQKNPTAFYLCASGQGDIPPFLYGYTFGSGTRLTVV.

The V and J genes are TRBV19 and TRBJ1-6, with TRBD1 matching 9 bases. This CDR3 region has 15 residues. V lost 6 bases and J lost 9; bases outside the gene matches: 9. The germline CDR1 and CDR2 sequences are LNHDA and SQIVND (reference sequence). The CDR3 DNA sequence: TGTGCCAGTAGAGAAACACAGGGGGCAATTTCACCCCTCCACTTT. Amino acids: CASRETQGAISPLHF.

CDR3 nucleotide sequence: TGTGCCAGCAGCTCCTCACAGGGGGGAGTAAATGAGCAGTTCTTC. Its translation is CASSSSQGGVNEQFF. V and J are TRBV7-2 and TRBJ2-1; 8 bases match TRBD1. Trimming removed 4 bases from V and 7 bases from J; junction bases left unmatched: 9. Germline CDR1 is SGHTA and CDR2 is FQGNSA. CDR3 size: 15 residues.

This chain links TRBV19 with TRBJ2-7, with D possibly matching TRBD1 (5 bases). The CDR3 is 13 residues long. The germline V gene has CDR1 LNHDA and CDR2 SQIVND (reference sequence). V was shortened by 6 bases and J by 0 bases, with 9 bases between the two germline ends. CDR3 in amino acids: CASRDTNSYEQYF. The CDR3 nucleotides read TGTGCCAGTAGGGACACTAACTCCTACGAGCAGTACTTC. Drawing the rest from reference TRBV19 and TRBJ2-7, the complete variable domain is DGGITQSPKYLFRKEGQNVTLSCEQNLNHDAMYWYRQDPGQGLRLIYYSQIVNDFQKGDIAEGYSVSREKKESFPLTVTSAQKNPTAFYLCASRDTNSYEQYFGPGTRLTVT.

The rearrangement joins TRBV14 to TRBJ2-5; D perhaps matches TRBD2 (6 bases). The germline CDR1 and CDR2 sequences are SGHDN and FVKESK. The ends were cut back, 4 bases at V and 5 bases at J, with 20 bases in the middle. The CDR3 extends over 16 amino acids. The chain's CDR3 is CASSPIFAGKGETQYF. The CDR3 region has the DNA TGTGCCAGCAGCCCCATCTTTGCGGGAAAAGGGGAGACCCAGTACTTC.

The genes are TRBV9 and TRBJ2-1; 8 bases are shared with TRBD2. Trimming cost V 5 bases and J 3 bases; bases outside gene matches: 4. Germline assignment: CDR1 SGDLS and CDR2 YYNGEE. This CDR3 region has 14 residues. The CDR3 region has the DNA TGTGCCAGCAGACCGGGGGGGAGCTACAATGAGCAGTTCTTC. This encodes CASRPGGSYNEQFF.

This chain links TRBV2 with TRBJ1-1; tentative D call: TRBD1 (6 bases). The CDR3 is 14 residues long. Germline assignment: CDR1 SNHLY and CDR2 FYNNEI. V dropped 10 bases and J dropped 5 bases, with 20 bases sitting between them. The chain's CDR3 is CATRGGGGYTEAFF. DNA for the CDR3: TGTGCCACCCGGGGAGGGGGAGGATATACTGAAGCTTTCTTT.

About this clone itself: The same CDR3 can be traced to other DNA sequences in this sample. This rearrangement joins TRBV6-2 or TRBV6-3 to TRBJ1-1, with TRBD1 as a possible D gene (5 bases). The CDR3 is 15 residues long. The germline CDR1 and CDR2 sequences are MNHEY and SVGEGT. V lost 2 bases, J lost 1 base, and 11 bases lay in between. The chain's CDR3 is CASSYPPGPNTEAFF. The CDR3 nucleotides are TGTGCCAGCAGTTACCCTCCAGGGCCGAACACTGAAGCTTTCTTT.

The chain carries TRBV3-1 (or the pseudogene TRBV3-2) and TRBJ2-1; TRBD2 matches 11 bases. After removal of 3 bases from V and 0 bases from J, the junction contained 13 bases not matched to a gene. Germline V gene lookup returns CDR1 LGHDT and CDR2 YNNKEL (reference sequence). This CDR3 is 20 amino acids long. This CDR3 reads CASSQVTSGRVKSSYNEQFF. CDR3 in DNA: TGTGCCAGCAGCCAGGTTACTAGCGGGAGAGTAAAAAGCTCCTACAATGAGCAGTTCTTC.

This chain links TRBV5-1 with TRBJ1-1; 8 nucleotides line up with TRBD1. This CDR3 has 16 residues. Per the germline V gene, CDR1 is SGHRS and CDR2 is YFSETQ. J lost 0 bases, V lost 3 bases, and 7 bases had no gene match. The DNA for the CDR3 is TGCGCCAGCAGCTACGACAGGGGCGGGATGAACACTGAAGCTTTCTTT. It codes for CASSYDRGGMNTEAFF.

The chain couples TRBV18 to TRBJ2-3; TRBD1 matches at 9 bases. The CDR3 runs to 15 residues. CDR1 KGHSH and CDR2 LQKENI come from the germline V gene. V trimming: 5 bases; J trimming: 1 base; junction bases outside the gene matches: 4. The CDR3 DNA follows: TGTGCCAGCTCAGATCGGACAGGGGGCACAGATACGCAGTATTTT. It encodes CASSDRTGGTDTQYF.